The source of this TCR beta chain is a study of blood T cell repertoires in COVID-19. Whole-study context: The United States, Italy and Spain supplied acute and convalescent COVID-19 samples.

In the study's own analysis: Estimation of nucleated cell counts was performed using reference gene primer amplification. The data were produced by immunoSEQ multiplex PCR, yet TCRdb's version contains in-frame clones alone and is incomplete. Clone size and V and J calls were adopted from that table, with D and trimming inferred from the DNA. The top ten hold about 1.5% of the sample, which has some 240,000 clones, roughly 89% seen once. Unmatched junction bases numbered 5, after V lost 4 bases and J lost 3 bases. CDR1 SGDLS and CDR2 YYNGEE come from the germline V gene. The CDR3 totals 15 residues. Sequencing input: peripheral blood. This clonotype was obtained from a woman aged 40 to 55 who had recovered from COVID-19. The V gene is TRBV9, the J gene TRBJ2-1; 9 bases line up with TRBD1. The chain's CDR3 is CASSPGTGYYNEQFF. The CDR3 region has the DNA TGTGCCAGCAGCCCCGGGACAGGGTACTACAATGAGCAGTTCTTC.